This T cell receptor (beta chain) was identified during a study of blood T cell repertoires in COVID-19. Germline V CDR1 and CDR2: MRHNA, SNTAGT. V was clipped by 2 bases and J by 8 bases, with 6 bases between them. This CDR3 has 11 amino acids. Assay used: immunoSEQ multiplex PCR; TCRdb lists only in-frame clones, some missing. Altogether approximately 74,000 clones are present, 84% being singletons, with the ten largest covering about 35%. The chain joins TRBV6-4 to TRBJ1-2; tentative D call: TRBD1 (5 bases). The sequence was obtained from a man between 65 and 79 years old with acute or convalescent COVID-19. Sequencing was carried out using peripheral blood. CDR3 in DNA: TGTGCCAGCAGTGACAGGGGAGGCTACACCTTC. Protein product: CASSDRGGYTF.